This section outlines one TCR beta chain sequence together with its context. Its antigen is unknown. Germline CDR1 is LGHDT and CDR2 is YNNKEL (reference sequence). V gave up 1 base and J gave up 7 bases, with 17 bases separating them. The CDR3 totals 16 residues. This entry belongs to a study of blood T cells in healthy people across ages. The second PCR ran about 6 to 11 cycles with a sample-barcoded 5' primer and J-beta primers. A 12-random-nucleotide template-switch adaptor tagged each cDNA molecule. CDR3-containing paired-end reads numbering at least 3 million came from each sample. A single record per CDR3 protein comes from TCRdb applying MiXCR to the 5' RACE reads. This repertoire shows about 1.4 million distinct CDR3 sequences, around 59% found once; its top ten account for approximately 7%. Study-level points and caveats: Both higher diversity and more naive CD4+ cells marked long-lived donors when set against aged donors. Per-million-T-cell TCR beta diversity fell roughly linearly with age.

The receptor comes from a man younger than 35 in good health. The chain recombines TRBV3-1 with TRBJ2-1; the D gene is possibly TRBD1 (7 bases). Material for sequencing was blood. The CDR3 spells CASSQVGGGARNEQFF. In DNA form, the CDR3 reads TGTGCCAGCAGCCAAGTAGGAGGGGGCGCAAGAAATGAGCAGTTCTTC.